This T cell receptor beta chain was identified in a study of blood T cell repertoires in COVID-19. Overall study context: In each case, the material was cDNA or gDNA derived from T cells, B-cell-depleted T cells, or PBMCs.

Libraries were prepared by immunoSEQ multiplex PCR; TCRdb keeps only in-frame clonotypes and omits some of them. Of approximately 61,000 clones in the sample, around four fifths were seen once. Germline CDR1 reads SGDLS; CDR2 reads YYNGEE. V lost 4 bases, J lost 4 bases, and 12 bases lay in between. There are 14 residues in the CDR3. The material sequenced was peripheral blood. The V call is TRBV9, the J call TRBJ1-5; D unresolved. This TCR derives from a man aged 65 to 85 with acute or convalescent COVID-19. DNA for the CDR3: TGTGCCAGCAGCCAAGGGAGTTTGAATCAGCCCCAGCATTTT. Translated: CASSQGSLNQPQHF.